The clone carrying this T cell receptor beta chain was observed a few times. The antigen is not known. This specimen belongs to a study of vaccination effects on CD4 cells after COVID-19. Study-wide points: Recruitment yielded few convalescent patients, and the study had no early post-infection timepoints. Marked clonal contraction was seen in infection- and vaccine-induced clones late after vaccination.

The protocol was immunoSEQ multiplex PCR, while the TCRdb copy is restricted to in-frame clones and leaves out a portion. The table has tens of thousands of clones, roughly 72% seen once. Expansion of antigen-specific CD4+ T cells with viral peptide pools was carried out by the ViraFEST assay before sequencing. On roughly day 9 of culture, CD4+ T cells were separated out. Neither prior SARS-CoV-2 infection nor positive nucleocapsid antibodies were present in the vaccine recipients. The authors replaced half the medium with IL-2 medium on days 3 and 7. Germline V gene sequence: CDR1 MNHNY, CDR2 SVGAGI (reference sequence). There are 16 residues in the CDR3. V was cut by 5 bases and J by 0 bases, with 14 bases left in between.

The receptor was derived from a human donor who received a COVID-19 vaccine. The chain combines TRBV6-6 with TRBJ1-3; D is perhaps TRBD1 (5 bases). The sequences come from CD4+ T cells from PBMCs cultured with HCoV-OC43 spike peptides, collected before COVID-19 vaccination. Subset defined: HCoV-OC43 spike overlapping peptide pool stimulation. As DNA, the CDR3 is TGTGCCAGCAGTAAGGGCAGGACAAACTCTGGAAACACCATATATTTT. Its translation is CASSKGRTNSGNTIYF.